This TCR beta chain came from a study of T cell responses to AZD1222 COVID-19 vaccine (dated by TCRdb to the early 2020s). About the investigation overall: A total of 233 trial participants underwent TCR sequencing, of whom about 210 had received two doses of AZD1222 and roughly 26 had received two doses of the MenACWY control vaccine. Enrollment into the trials was organized by age into subgroups of 18-55, 56-69 and 70-plus years, and those subgroups contained roughly 150, 30 and 60 TCR-sequenced participants, respectively.

Read against the paper, the sample's time point label means: about 28 days (+/-7) after the second vaccine dose. AZD1222 recipients whose second dose came at about 4 weeks and those whose second dose came at about 12 weeks were combined into one group, since spike-specific TCR depth and breadth did not differ between the two schedules. Vaccinee samples were obtained from the UK trials COV001 and COV002, which included a single-blind randomized controlled phase 2/3 trial of AZD1222 (ChAdOx1 nCoV-19) in healthy adults. For TCRbeta chain sequencing, PBMC samples were collected from trial participants at day 0 and at day 28 after the second dose. As concerns this clone: Its target antigen remains unknown. No base-level quality is on record; no much larger clone is a single base apart.

Broader findings and caveats from the paper: Conclusions about previously exposed vaccinees are limited, since just 5 or 6 AZD1222 recipients were seropositive for SARS-CoV-2 at baseline. Participants were mostly white British and included more females than males, and it was suggested by the authors that clonal diversity may have been underestimated. The whole spike protein was spanned by vaccine-associated CD4 TCRs, and dominant responses were seen in regions 160-218 and 743-854. In the small 56-69-year group, the increase in depth fell short of significance, most likely because of low power. A significant rise in spike-specific TCR breadth and depth was observed after two AZD1222 doses relative to day 0 and relative to MenACWY recipients. Because no day 14 peak-response samples were available, repertoires were characterized only after the peak T cell response. Reportedly, close to half of the unique spike-specific TCRs recognized epitopes lying outside the regions that are mutated in the B.1.351 and B.1.1.7 variants.

Sequences SEHNR (CDR1) and FQNEAQ (CDR2) are obtained from the germline V gene (reference sequence). Inclusive of the bounding cysteine and phenylalanine, the CDR3 is 12 residues long. Just the 36-base CDR3 DNA is kept, in frame starting at base 1. Trimming costs V 2 bases and J 3 bases, and their ends lie 5 bases apart. The CDR3 regions of human TCRbeta chains were analyzed by immunosequencing. Per the authors' processing: TCRs in the repertoires were matched against a reference library of SARS-CoV-2-specific TCRs that had been generated with the MIRA antigen-specificity platform. Breadth was defined as the fraction of unique TCRs that were SARS-CoV-2-associated. Depth was defined as the fraction of total T cells that were SARS-CoV-2-associated. Each spike-specific TCR was assigned to its reactive spike region and to a CD4 or CD8 class using the MIRA data. Log10-transformed breadth and depth values were compared by one-way ANOVA with Sidak's multiple comparisons tests. TCRdb holds this immuneACCESS table with in-frame rearrangements only. Some clones are missing; in checked studies, unresolved V genes explain under half, and the rest has no known cause. V, J and clone size are taken as reported in that table, and D and trimming were inferred from the DNA itself. This sample lists about 120,000 clones; about 86% were detected once. The biggest ten clones account for under 3% of the sample.

Recombination connected TRBV7-9 to TRBJ2-7, with no reliable assignment of the D segment. Sequences were derived from peripheral blood, sampled 28 days after the second AZD1222 dose. The receptor comes from an adult who received the AZD1222 COVID-19 vaccine. The DNA sequence is TGTGCCAGCAGCTTAACGAGCTACGAGCAGTACTTC. Translation gives CASSLTSYEQYF.